These T cell receptor beta chains were read from a single sample in a study of OX40 agonist ivuxolimab in advanced cancers. Some clones are missing from TCRdb's copy, which holds only in-frame ones; the method was immunoSEQ multiplex PCR. The sample consists of more than 55,000 clones, almost 95% of them appearing once. This material consisted of CD4+ or CD8+ T cells sorted from blood, taken in a trial of the OX40 agonist ivuxolimab. All receptors come from an adult with an advanced solid tumor such as melanoma, head and neck, liver or kidney cancer. Both conserved end residues are part of each CDR3. Each record gives: J gene, V gene, D gene, CDR3 DNA, CDR3 protein. A D gene is named only where the DNA matches it firmly.

j_gene: TRBJ1-1
v_gene: TRBV27
d_gene: -
CDR3nt: TGTGCCAGCAGTTTCGGGGGGAACACTGAAGCTTTCTTT
CDR3aa: CASSFGGNTEAFF

j_gene: TRBJ1-1
v_gene: TRBV6-1
d_gene: -
CDR3nt: TGTGCCAGCCACCCCGTCCACAGGTCAAACACTGAAGCTTTCTTT
CDR3aa: CASHPVHRSNTEAFF

j_gene: TRBJ2-3
v_gene: TRBV4-1
d_gene: TRBD2
CDR3nt: TGCGCCAGCAGCCAAGGACTAGCGGGGGGGCTCGGAGATACGCAGTATTTT
CDR3aa: CASSQGLAGGLGDTQYF

j_gene: TRBJ2-7
v_gene: TRBV27
d_gene: -
CDR3nt: TGTGCCAGCAGTACGCGGGACGGTTACGAGCAGTACTTC
CDR3aa: CASSTRDGYEQYF

j_gene: TRBJ2-7
v_gene: TRBV9
d_gene: -
CDR3nt: TGTGCCAGCAGCGTAGAGGGCGGCAGCTCCTACGAGCAGTACTTC
CDR3aa: CASSVEGGSSYEQYF

j_gene: TRBJ2-1
v_gene: TRBV7-9
d_gene: TRBD2
CDR3nt: TGTGCCAGCAGCATCCTAGCGGGAGATGAATCCTACAATGAGCAGTTCTTC
CDR3aa: CASSILAGDESYNEQFF

j_gene: TRBJ2-1
v_gene: TRBV7-9
d_gene: TRBD2
CDR3nt: TGTGCCAGCAGCTTCCTCGGACTAGCGGGAGATAATGAGCAGTTCTTC
CDR3aa: CASSFLGLAGDNEQFF

j_gene: TRBJ1-1
v_gene: TRBV19
d_gene: -
CDR3nt: TGTGCCAGTAGTATAATGGGGGGCAGACAAAACACTGAAGCTTTCTTT
CDR3aa: CASSIMGGRQNTEAFF

j_gene: TRBJ1-3
v_gene: TRBV28
d_gene: TRBD1
CDR3nt: TGTGCCAGCAGTTTACCTTGGACAGGGGTCTCTACCTCTGGAAACACCATATATTTT
CDR3aa: CASSLPWTGVSTSGNTIYF

j_gene: TRBJ2-5
v_gene: TRBV11-2
d_gene: TRBD2
CDR3nt: TGTGCCAGCAGCCCAGAGACCGGGACTAGCTATCAACAGTACTTC
CDR3aa: CASSPETGTSYQQYF

j_gene: TRBJ1-4
v_gene: TRBV11-3
d_gene: -
CDR3nt: TGTGCCAGCAGCTTAGTGGTGGGACCCACTGGGACTAATGAAAAACTGTTTTTT
CDR3aa: CASSLVVGPTGTNEKLFF